The T cell receptor (beta chain) described here comes from a study of regulatory T cells in long-lasting Graves disease. iRepertoire HTBI primers and Arm-PCR of CDR3 regions built TCR beta libraries. TCRdb re-derived calls from the multiplex PCR reads in MiXCR, one entry per CDR3 protein. The data hold approximately 360,000 distinct CDR3 sequences, with roughly 25% observed a single time. This clonotype has only a few counts. Germline CDR1 reads SGHTA; CDR2 reads FQGNSA. The CDR3 has 15 residues. V was clipped by 2 bases and J by 3 bases, with 10 bases between them. Time point meaning: persistent/refractory GD, antithyroid drugs over 5 years with positive TRAb. The authors made the TCR library using RNA they extracted from PBMCs.

The V gene is TRBV7-2, the J gene TRBJ2-2; D ambiguous. The sequencing used peripheral blood mononuclear cells (PBMCs), collected when the disease was refractory, from a patient treated with antithyroid drugs. This sequence originates from a woman between 40 and 50 years old with Graves disease. CDR3 protein: CASSLLPRYTGELFF. As DNA, the CDR3 is TGTGCCAGCAGCTTACTTCCCCGGTACACCGGGGAGCTGTTTTTT.